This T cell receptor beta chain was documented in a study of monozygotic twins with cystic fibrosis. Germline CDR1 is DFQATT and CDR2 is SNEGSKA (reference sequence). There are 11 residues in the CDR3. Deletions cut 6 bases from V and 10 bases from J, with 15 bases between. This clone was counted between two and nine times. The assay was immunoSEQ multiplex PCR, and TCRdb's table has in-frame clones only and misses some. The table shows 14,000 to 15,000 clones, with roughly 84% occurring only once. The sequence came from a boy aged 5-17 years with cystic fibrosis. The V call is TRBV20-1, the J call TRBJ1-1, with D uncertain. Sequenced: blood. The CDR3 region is CSAATAGRAFF. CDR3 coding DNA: TGCAGTGCAGCCACGGCAGGCCGAGCTTTCTTT.